The rows below give T cell receptor beta chains drawn from one sample of a study of T cells in Graves' hyperthyroidism and ophthalmopathy. MiXCR was run by TCRdb on the multiplex PCR reads, yielding one entry per CDR3 protein. The sample holds about 300,000 distinct CDR3 sequences, roughly 19% seen once. Input material: blood. These receptors were taken from a man aged 45-65 years with Graves' ophthalmopathy. Each CDR3 is given without its conserved first and last residue. Fields, in order: CDR3 length, V gene, J gene, D gene, CDR3 protein. The D gene is left open where the match is weak.

length: 12; V: TRBV6-1; J: TRBJ2-2; D: .; CDR3: ASSEAVVPGELF
length: 11; V: TRBV4-1; J: TRBJ1-1; D: .; CDR3: ASTMPGNTEAF
length: 15; V: TRBV7-3; J: TRBJ2-1; D: TRBD2; CDR3: ASSETSGRGGKNEQF
length: 15; V: TRBV11-2; J: TRBJ1-6; D: .; CDR3: ASSFFLKSSYNSPLH
length: 10; V: TRBV24-1; J: TRBJ1-3; D: .; CDR3: ATSDLGNTIY
length: 10; V: TRBV11-2; J: TRBJ1-1; D: .; CDR3: ASSFPDGEAF
length: 13; V: TRBV13; J: TRBJ2-2; D: .; CDR3: ASSLLRFIDGELF
length: 13; V: TRBV7-2; J: TRBJ2-7; D: .; CDR3: ASSFYRAPSYEQY
length: 13; V: TRBV3-1; J: TRBJ2-3; D: TRBD2; CDR3: ASSQIAGATDTQY
length: 13; V: TRBV27; J: TRBJ1-5; D: TRBD1; CDR3: ASSPRQGQNQPQH
length: 14; V: TRBV15; J: TRBJ2-1; D: TRBD2; CDR3: ATSRGLAGGYNEQF